This T cell receptor (beta chain) was captured by sequencing in a study of T cells in Graves' hyperthyroidism and ophthalmopathy. For Graves' hyperthyroidism to be stable, ophthalmopathy could not progress within 18 months. Diagnostic decisions used clinical symptoms, serum thyroxine and TRAb, thyroid ultrasound and orbital computed tomography. V lost 1 base and J 0 bases, leaving 24 bases between the germline ends. This CDR3 comprises 21 residues. Germline V CDR1 and CDR2: LNHDA, SQIVND (reference sequence). Points from the study as a whole: With a median lead of 6.5 months before onset, the model predicted ophthalmopathy. Researchers found most expanded thyroid clonotypes above 0.001 in blood as well.

TCR beta CDR3 regions were amplified from RNA. The primer set for the first-round RT-PCR of the TCR CDR3 was HTBI. TCRdb ran MiXCR on the multiplex PCR reads and lists one entry per CDR3 protein. The data hold over 300,000 distinct CDR3 sequences, with about 15% observed a single time. This clonotype was observed many times. Its antigen remains unidentified. Sequencing was carried out using blood. This TCR derives from a woman aged 60-75 years with Graves' hyperthyroidism. The genes are TRBV19 and TRBJ2-2, with D uncertain. The chain's CDR3 is CASSIGLGESSFITNTGELFF. The CDR3 coding sequence is TGTGCCAGTAGTATAGGACTTGGAGAAAGTTCCTTTATAACGAACACCGGGGAGCTGTTTTTT.